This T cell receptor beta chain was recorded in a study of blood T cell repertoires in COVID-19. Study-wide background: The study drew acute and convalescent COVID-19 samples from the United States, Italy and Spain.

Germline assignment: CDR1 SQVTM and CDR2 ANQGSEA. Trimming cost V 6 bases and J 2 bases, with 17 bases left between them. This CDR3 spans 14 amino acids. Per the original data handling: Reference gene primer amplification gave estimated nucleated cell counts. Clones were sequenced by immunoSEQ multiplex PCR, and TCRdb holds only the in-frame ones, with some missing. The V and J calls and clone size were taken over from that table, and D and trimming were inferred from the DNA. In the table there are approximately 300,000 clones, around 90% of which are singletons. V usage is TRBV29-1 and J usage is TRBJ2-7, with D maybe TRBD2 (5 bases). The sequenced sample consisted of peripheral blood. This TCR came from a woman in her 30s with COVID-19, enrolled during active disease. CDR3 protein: CSVESLATPYEQYF. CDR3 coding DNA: TGCAGCGTAGAAAGTCTAGCAACCCCCTACGAGCAGTACTTC.